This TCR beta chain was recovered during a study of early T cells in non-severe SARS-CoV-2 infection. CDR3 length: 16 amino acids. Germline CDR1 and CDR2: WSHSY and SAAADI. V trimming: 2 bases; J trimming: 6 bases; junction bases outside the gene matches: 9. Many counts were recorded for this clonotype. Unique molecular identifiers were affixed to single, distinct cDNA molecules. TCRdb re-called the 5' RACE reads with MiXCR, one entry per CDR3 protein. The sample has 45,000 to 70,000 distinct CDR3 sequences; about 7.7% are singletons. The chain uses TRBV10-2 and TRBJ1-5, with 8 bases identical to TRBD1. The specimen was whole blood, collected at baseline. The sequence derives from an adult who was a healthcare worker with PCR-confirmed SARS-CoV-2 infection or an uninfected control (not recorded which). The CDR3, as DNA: TGCGCCAGCAGTGAGAGTATGGACAGGGCGGGTCAGCCCCAGCATTTT. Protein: CASSESMDRAGQPQHF.